This T cell receptor beta chain was identified during a study of human T cells and chemical hapten exposure (dated by TCRdb to the early 2020s). For the study in its entirety: For sensitization, 2% DPC in acetone was applied to a 2 cm by 2 cm area of upper inner arm skin. Throughout the roughly 24-week study period, patients were also given weekly therapeutic DPC doses on the scalp. Patch testing was performed on the upper back with Finn chambers containing 0.01% DPC, and the patch tests were scored after 6 days according to International Contact Dermatitis Research Group standards. The patient cohort, mostly female, included alopecia areata with under or over 50% scalp involvement, alopecia totalis and alopecia universalis. Libraries were pooled for sequencing, and variation in per-sample TCR yields was attributed mainly to small differences in library volumes within the pool. This study followed changes in the peripheral blood TCR repertoire in vivo during primary and secondary sensitization of alopecia patients to the hapten diphenylcyclopropenone (DPC). Blood samples were taken from patients before sensitization (week 0) and at 2, 6 and about 24 weeks after DPC sensitization. Blood for TCR sequencing was provided by twenty-nine alopecia patients at one to four time points (pre-sensitization, 2, 6 and 24 weeks). The paper as a whole reports these results and caveats: DPC sensitization did not change the number of TCRs with a frequency above 1 in 1000, and there was no evidence of changes in global repertoire structure. Because all patients had alopecia, a presumed autoimmune disease, the immune response of the patients might differ from that of healthy individuals. Significantly more large CDR3 similarity clusters were formed by expanded TCRs than by pre-sensitization or healthy control sets, consistent with antigen-driven responses. The number of PT1 expanded TCRs positively correlated with patch test score, significant at thresholds 8, 16 and 32 but not 4. After repeated subsampling, changes were observed in the strength of the expansion versus patch-test correlation and in the threshold at which the correlation became significant.

This specimen's time point label, interpreted: patch test 1, 2 weeks after DPC sensitization. Taken with the paper, the label for treatment or condition translates to: therapeutic diphenylcyclopropenone sensitization with weekly scalp DPC. Blood at each patch-test visit was drawn before the patch test was applied. Patients were considered eligible if aged 18 to 70, diagnosed with alopecia and deemed suitable for DPC therapy, and patients were excluded if pregnant. Total RNA was extracted from unfractionated whole blood that had been collected in Tempus Blood RNA tubes. This clonotype has ten or more counts. It has no known antigen specificity. No base quality values were provided; no much bigger clone lies one nucleotide off. The library was generated by RACE. The data were produced on a NextSeq 500. During library preparation, unique molecular identifiers were attached to individual cDNA molecules so that TCRs could be counted in a quantitative, reproducible way. Each blood RNA sample was used to sequence both TCR alpha and TCR beta chains. As for the authors' bioinformatics: Samples had a median of approximately 93,000 TCRs, with a range from about 23,224 to 750,000. V, J and CDR3 annotation of the TCR reads was performed with the Decombinator software suite. For the PS versus PT1 abundance plots, all samples were subsampled to the same number of TCRs (28,000). TCRs were defined as expanded if absent before sensitization and observed at least eight times at the 2-week time point. In TCRdb, the public reads were trimmed at Q25 with fastp and aligned with MiXCR, with productive beta chains retained. Each entry is one CDR3 protein sequence, shown with its most common DNA and genes. TCRdb's processing, not the authors', yielded these V and J calls. In this sample the table shows some 94,000 distinct CDR3 sequences, roughly 12% of which occur a single time. Less than 2.5% of the sample is held by the ten biggest clonotypes.

The sequence was collected from a woman aged 40 to 50 with alopecia areata. Some clones in this sample may be carry-over from other donors' samples. Material: whole blood, obtained in connection with sensitization to the hapten diphenylcyclopropenone (DPC).

The DNA sequence is as follows: TGTGCCAGCAGTCATTCCGGGACAGGGATAAATCAGCCCCAGCATTTT. This translates into CASSHSGTGINQPQHF. The chain employs TRBV28 and TRBJ1-5; a stretch of 9 junction bases matches TRBD1. CDR3 length: 16 amino acids, cysteine to phenylalanine. The read is trimmed to its CDR3 DNA, 48 bases read in frame from base 1. Trimming removed 5 bases from V and 4 bases from J; the gene matches leave 9 bases unexplained. According to the germline V gene, CDR1 reads MDHEN and CDR2 reads SYDVKM.